This T cell receptor beta chain was retrieved from a study of CD8 T cells in ankylosing spondylitis (dated by TCRdb to about 2017). Notes on the research overall: T cell receptor beta repertoires were profiled in healthy donors and ankylosing spondylitis patients so that disease-linked TCR variants could be found. In total, the full study cohort was made up of over a hundred healthy donors and roughly 27 ankylosing spondylitis patients. Peripheral blood was sampled, and synovial fluid was additionally collected from ankylosing spondylitis patients.

Sequencing instrument: Illumina HiSeq 2500. TCR beta libraries were prepared by quantitative 5'-RACE with molecular barcodes. The original pipeline was this. Disease-linked TCR variants were identified with a new computational method built on a probabilistic model of VDJ rearrangement. TCRdb cleaned the public reads at Q25 with fastp, built clones with MiXCR and kept in-frame beta chains. Under each unique CDR3 protein, matching rows form one entry showing the most common genes and DNA. It is TCRdb's table, rather than the study itself, that gives the V and J calls and clone size. Recorded for this sample are approximately 340,000 distinct CDR3 sequences; roughly 14% of them occurred a single time. Of the sample, around 1% falls within the top ten clones. The sample holds a few counts of this clonotype. Its antigen remains undetermined. Base qualities were left out, and no much larger clone turns up one base away.

At the junction V is shortened by 0 bases and J by 7 bases, with 19 bases in between. According to the germline V gene, CDR1 reads MGHRA and CDR2 reads YSYEKL. Spanning cysteine to phenylalanine, the CDR3 consists of 17 amino acids. Just the 51-base CDR3 DNA is kept, in frame starting at base 1. The research as a whole found: The disease-linked clones had a CD8+ phenotype and were found at relatively low frequencies in peripheral blood. A TCR beta motif of eight highly homologous amino acid variants appeared characteristic of blood from ankylosing spondylitis patients. According to the report, matched synovial fluid samples from ankylosing spondylitis patients were significantly enriched for the disease-linked clones. Some TCR beta motif variants had previously been reported in synovial fluid and blood of reactive arthritis patients, which suggested common disease-initiation mechanisms.

Source material: blood, either unsorted or a sorted T cell fraction (not recorded which). The rearrangement combines TRBV4-1 with TRBJ2-1; the D gene is possibly TRBD2, with 6 bases matching. The receptor's source is a male donor with ankylosing spondylitis or in good health (not recorded which). The nucleotide sequence reads TGCGCCAGCAGCCAAGATCTCGGAACTAGCAAACGGAATGAGCAGTTCTTC. This is translated as CASSQDLGTSKRNEQFF.